This T cell receptor (beta chain) was captured by sequencing in a study of cytomegalovirus exposure and HLA in healthy donors. Study outcomes and limitations: Data from an earlier analysis indicated that most TCR beta V segments were productive either about 90% or about 30% of the time.

In regard to this clone: What it recognizes is unknown.

Those who donated were healthy bone marrow donors. Trimming removed 7 bases from V and 5 bases from J; junction bases left unmatched: 7. The CDR3 sequence is 13 residues long. From germline, CDR1 is SQVTM and CDR2 ANQGSEA. A multiplex PCR was run with 60 Vbeta primers and 13 Jbeta primers. Sequenced by immunoSEQ multiplex PCR; TCRdb stores in-frame clones only, minus some. The sample yields under 200,000 clones, over 65% seen once. This receptor was taken from a woman between 35 and 50 years old in good health and CMV-seropositive. The J gene is TRBJ2-7, the V gene TRBV29-1; TRBD1 aligns across 11 bases. The specimen sequenced was PBMCs. In nucleotides, the CDR3 is TGCAGCGCAGGGACAGGGGGTGTCCACGAGCAGTACTTC. It yields the protein CSAGTGGVHEQYF.